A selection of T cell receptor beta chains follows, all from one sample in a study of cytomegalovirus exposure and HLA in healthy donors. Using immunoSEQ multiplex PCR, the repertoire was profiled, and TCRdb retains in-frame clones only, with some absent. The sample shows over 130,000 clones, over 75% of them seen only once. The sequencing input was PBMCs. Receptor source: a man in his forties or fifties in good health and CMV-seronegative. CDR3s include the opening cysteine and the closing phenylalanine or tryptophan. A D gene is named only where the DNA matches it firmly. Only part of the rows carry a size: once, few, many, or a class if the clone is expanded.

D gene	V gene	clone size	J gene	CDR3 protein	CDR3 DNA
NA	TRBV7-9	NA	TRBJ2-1	CASPKGVSGGSSYNEQFF	TGTGCCAGCCCAAAGGGGGTCTCCGGCGGCAGCTCCTACAATGAGCAGTTCTTC
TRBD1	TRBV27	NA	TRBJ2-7	CASSSAGTGGLYEQYF	TGTGCCAGCAGTTCGGCCGGGACAGGGGGGCTGTACGAGCAGTACTTC
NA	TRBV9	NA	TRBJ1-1	CASTSKGENTEAFF	TGTGCCAGCACCTCAAAGGGGGAGAACACTGAAGCTTTCTTT
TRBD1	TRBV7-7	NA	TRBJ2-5	CASSPGTGQQETQYF	TGTGCCAGCAGCCCCGGGACAGGGCAGCAGGAGACCCAGTACTTC
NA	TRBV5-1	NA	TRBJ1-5	CASSAQGRQPQHF	TGCGCCAGCAGCGCCCAGGGTCGGCAGCCCCAGCATTTT
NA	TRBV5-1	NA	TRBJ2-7	CASSLAAGLSYEQYF	TGCGCCAGCAGCTTGGCCGCAGGGCTCTCTTACGAGCAGTACTTC
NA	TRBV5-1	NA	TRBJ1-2	CASSWDDRLYYGYTF	TGCGCCAGCAGCTGGGACGACAGGCTATACTATGGCTACACCTTC
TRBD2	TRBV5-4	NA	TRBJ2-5	CASSLETSLFETQYF	TGTGCCAGCAGCTTGGAGACTAGCCTATTCGAGACCCAGTACTTC
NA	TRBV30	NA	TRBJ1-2	CAFWTERYGYTF	TGTGCCTTCTGGACAGAACGCTATGGCTACACCTTC
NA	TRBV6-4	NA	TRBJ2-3	CASSDGESTDTQYF	TGTGCCAGCAGTGACGGGGAGAGCACAGATACGCAGTATTTT
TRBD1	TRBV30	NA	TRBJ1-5	CAWDRGLGNQPQHF	TGTGCCTGGGACAGGGGGCTGGGTAATCAGCCCCAGCATTTT
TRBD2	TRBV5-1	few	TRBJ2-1	CASSVLAGGPNNEQFF	TGCGCCAGCAGCGTGCTAGCGGGGGGGCCAAACAATGAGCAGTTCTTC
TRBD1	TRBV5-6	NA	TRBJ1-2	CASRRTGAESYGYTF	TGTGCCAGCAGGAGGACAGGGGCGGAAAGCTATGGCTACACCTTC
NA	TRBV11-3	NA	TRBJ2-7	CASSAGISYEQYF	TGTGCCAGCAGCGCCGGGATCTCCTACGAGCAGTACTTC
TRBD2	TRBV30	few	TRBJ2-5	CAWSRRLAGTGETQYF	TGTGCCTGGAGTAGGCGACTAGCGGGAACCGGTGAGACCCAGTACTTC
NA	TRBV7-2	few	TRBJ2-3	CASSLAGGQYF	TGTGCCAGCAGCTTAGCGGGGGGGCAGTATTTT
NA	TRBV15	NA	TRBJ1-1	CATRPSMNTEAFF	TGTGCCACCAGACCGAGCATGAACACTGAAGCTTTCTTT
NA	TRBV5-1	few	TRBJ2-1	CASSPSGGYNEQFF	TGCGCCAGCAGCCCCTCAGGAGGCTACAATGAGCAGTTCTTC
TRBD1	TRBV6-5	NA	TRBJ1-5	CASPGRGNQPQHF	TGTGCCAGCCCAGGCAGGGGGAATCAGCCCCAGCATTTT
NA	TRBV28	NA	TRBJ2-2	CAEGGRADGELFF	TGTGCCGAGGGGGGGAGGGCCGACGGGGAGCTGTTTTTT
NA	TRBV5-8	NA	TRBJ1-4	CASSPRPRVNEKLFF	TGTGCCAGCAGCCCCCGCCCACGCGTTAATGAAAAACTGTTTTTT
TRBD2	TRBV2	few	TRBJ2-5	CASKMREASGQETQYF	TGTGCCAGCAAAATGAGGGAGGCTAGCGGGCAAGAGACCCAGTACTTC
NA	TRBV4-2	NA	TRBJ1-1	CASSQDRGGMNTEAFF	TGTGCCAGCAGCCAAGATCGGGGGGGGATGAACACTGAAGCTTTCTTT
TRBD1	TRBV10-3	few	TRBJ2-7	CAISEGDRGSYEQYF	TGTGCCATCAGTGAAGGGGACAGGGGCTCCTACGAGCAGTACTTC
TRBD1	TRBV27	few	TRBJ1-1	CASSLGDSFEAFF	TGTGCCAGCAGTTTAGGGGACAGCTTTGAAGCTTTCTTT
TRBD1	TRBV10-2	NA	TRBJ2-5	CASAVPEHRFGTAAQETQYF	TGCGCCAGCGCTGTTCCTGAGCACCGCTTCGGGACAGCGGCGCAAGAGACCCAGTACTTC
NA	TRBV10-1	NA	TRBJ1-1	CARGRDGGANTEAFF	TGCGCCAGGGGGAGGGACGGTGGGGCGAACACTGAAGCTTTCTTT
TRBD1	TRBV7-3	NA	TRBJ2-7	CASSLIGTGFDEQYF	TGTGCCAGCAGCTTAATAGGGACAGGGTTCGACGAGCAGTACTTC
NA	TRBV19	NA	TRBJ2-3	CASRGASTDTQYF	TGTGCCAGTAGAGGGGCCTCCACAGATACGCAGTATTTT
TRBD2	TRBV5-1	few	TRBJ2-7	CASRVLAESYEQYF	TGCGCCAGCAGAGTACTAGCGGAATCCTACGAGCAGTACTTC
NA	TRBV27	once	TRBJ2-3	CASSLGAFWGGPDTQYF	TGTGCCAGCAGCCTAGGGGCCTTTTGGGGTGGCCCAGATACGCAGTATTTT
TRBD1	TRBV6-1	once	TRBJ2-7	CASSEFRQGAYWYF	TGTGCCAGCAGTGAATTCCGGCAGGGGGCTTACTGGTACTTC
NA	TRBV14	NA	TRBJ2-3	CASSQPSDTQYF	TGTGCCAGCAGCCAACCCTCAGATACGCAGTATTTT
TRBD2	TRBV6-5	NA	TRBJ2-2	CASSYLAGGTGELFF	TGTGCCAGCAGTTACCTGGCGGGAGGGACCGGGGAGCTGTTTTTT
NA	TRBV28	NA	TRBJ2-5	CASALGLGETQYF	TGTGCCAGCGCCCTCGGTCTAGGAGAGACCCAGTACTTC
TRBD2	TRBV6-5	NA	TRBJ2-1	CASRKGGGSYNEQFF	TGTGCCAGTCGGAAGGGCGGGGGCTCCTACAATGAGCAGTTCTTC
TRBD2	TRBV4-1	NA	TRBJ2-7	CASSQETSGIVEQYF	TGCGCCAGCAGCCAAGAGACTAGCGGGATTGTCGAGCAGTACTTC
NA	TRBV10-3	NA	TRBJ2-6	CAISESPGAGANVLTF	TGTGCCATCAGTGAGTCGCCAGGGGCTGGGGCCAACGTCCTGACTTTC
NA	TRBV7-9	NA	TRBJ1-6	CASSLARDSPLHF	TGTGCCAGCAGCTTAGCAAGAGATTCACCCCTCCACTTT
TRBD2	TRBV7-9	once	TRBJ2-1	CASSSGTREQFF	TGTGCCAGCAGCTCTGGGACTAGGGAGCAGTTCTTC
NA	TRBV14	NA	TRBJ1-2	CASSLYGAYGYTF	TGTGCCAGCAGCCTGTATGGGGCCTATGGCTACACCTTC
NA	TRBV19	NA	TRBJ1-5	CASSAITGPPQHF	TGTGCCAGTAGTGCCATTACAGGCCCACCCCAGCATTTT
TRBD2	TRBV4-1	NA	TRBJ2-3	CASTLSGGDTDTQYF	TGCGCCAGCACCCTGAGCGGGGGCGACACAGATACGCAGTATTTT
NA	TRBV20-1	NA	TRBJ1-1	CSASADREAFF	TGCAGTGCTAGCGCTGACAGGGAAGCTTTCTTT
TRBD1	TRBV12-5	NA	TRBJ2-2	CASGFSSLSQGAHDTGELFF	TGTGCTAGTGGTTTCTCTTCCCTAAGCCAGGGGGCGCACGACACCGGGGAGCTGTTTTTT
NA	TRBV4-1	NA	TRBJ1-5	CASSLRQVENQPQHF	TGCGCCAGCAGCCTGAGACAGGTTGAAAATCAGCCCCAGCATTTT
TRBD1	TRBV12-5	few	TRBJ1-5	CASGFILGQVRQPQHF	TGTGCTAGTGGTTTCATTCTCGGACAGGTTCGTCAGCCCCAGCATTTT
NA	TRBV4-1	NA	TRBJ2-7	CASSQAGFAYEQYF	TGCGCCAGCAGCCAAGCGGGGTTTGCCTACGAGCAGTACTTC
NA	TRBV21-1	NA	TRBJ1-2	CASSKVPGLREGYTF	TGTGCCAGCAGCAAAGTTCCAGGGCTCAGGGAAGGCTACACCTTC
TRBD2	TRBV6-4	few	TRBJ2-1	CASSPVTSGGANEQFF	TGTGCCAGCAGTCCCGTGACTAGCGGGGGGGCCAATGAGCAGTTCTTC